The rows below give T cell receptor beta chains drawn from one sample of a study of regulatory T cells in long-lasting Graves disease. TCRdb fed the multiplex PCR reads into MiXCR, producing one record per CDR3 protein. In the table there are roughly 500,000 distinct CDR3 sequences, approximately 12% of which are singletons. These same data were also listed under a study on T cells in Graves' hyperthyroidism and ophthalmopathy.

The sample here was peripheral blood mononuclear cells (PBMCs), taken at new diagnosis, from a patient treated with antithyroid drugs. These receptors were taken from a young man with Graves disease. Each CDR3 is given with its conserved first and last residue. Size is omitted from some rows. Given values are once, few, many or a class for expanded clones.

V gene: TRBV3-1; clone size: many; CDR3 protein: CASSQDGSSYEQYF
V gene: TRBV20-1; clone size: many; CDR3 protein: CSARDASAGRNQPQHF
V gene: TRBV27; clone size: many; CDR3 protein: CASSSPGTNYGYTF
V gene: TRBV12-3/TRBV12-4; clone size: many; CDR3 protein: CASSFSINNEQFF
V gene: TRBV25-1; clone size: -; CDR3 protein: CASSDVLPDNEQFF
V gene: TRBV27; clone size: few; CDR3 protein: CASSPLRAGGFGELFF
V gene: TRBV11-2; clone size: few; CDR3 protein: CASSSLGTSGRIDREQYF
V gene: TRBV6-1; clone size: -; CDR3 protein: CASRPQGTQGYTF
V gene: TRBV6-1; clone size: few; CDR3 protein: CASSNRGLSGNTIYF
V gene: TRBV30; clone size: many; CDR3 protein: CAWSQYTDTQYF
V gene: TRBV4-1; clone size: -; CDR3 protein: CASSQLIRLLYGYTF
V gene: TRBV7-9; clone size: -; CDR3 protein: CASSLGGAGATDTQYF
V gene: TRBV14; clone size: few; CDR3 protein: CASSPRLAGLYTGELFF
V gene: TRBV7-9; clone size: many; CDR3 protein: CASSSRGTDTQYF
V gene: TRBV5-4; clone size: few; CDR3 protein: CASSLVGLAGVSGTYNEQFF
V gene: TRBV7-9; clone size: many; CDR3 protein: CASSQEQGQETQYF
V gene: TRBV7-2; clone size: many; CDR3 protein: CASSLARGEDTQYF
V gene: TRBV5-6; clone size: -; CDR3 protein: CASSPVPGTGGSYGYTF
V gene: TRBV20-1; clone size: many; CDR3 protein: CSARDLGTVSYEQYF
V gene: TRBV29-1; clone size: many; CDR3 protein: CSVEGLGEYQETQYF
V gene: TRBV9; clone size: -; CDR3 protein: CASSGTSGISRSTDTQYF
V gene: TRBV20-1; clone size: many; CDR3 protein: CSARPLGTSNTGELFF
V gene: TRBV27; clone size: many; CDR3 protein: CASRTWDTEAFF
V gene: TRBV2; clone size: many; CDR3 protein: CASSGVGGYTF
V gene: TRBV10-3; clone size: many; CDR3 protein: CAISDGGRTSYEQYF
V gene: TRBV20-1; clone size: few; CDR3 protein: CSARLGQNNSPLHF
V gene: TRBV19; clone size: -; CDR3 protein: CASRRGGREYEQYF
V gene: TRBV27; clone size: few; CDR3 protein: CASSFQAGPDTQYF
V gene: TRBV18; clone size: -; CDR3 protein: CASSQRTSGRDEQYF
V gene: TRBV5-1; clone size: many; CDR3 protein: CASSLPGTGADTQYF
V gene: TRBV27; clone size: many; CDR3 protein: CASLQGPPAYNEQFF
V gene: TRBV5-1; clone size: many; CDR3 protein: CASSGQVHTEAFF
V gene: TRBV27; clone size: many; CDR3 protein: CASSLTGGWNEQYF
V gene: TRBV28; clone size: many; CDR3 protein: CASSFGQLNQPQHF
V gene: TRBV12-3/TRBV12-4; clone size: -; CDR3 protein: CASSLLLGTYEQFF
V gene: TRBV28; clone size: many; CDR3 protein: CASSSPRLGYEQYF
V gene: TRBV27; clone size: many; CDR3 protein: CASSRSGGALYEQYF
V gene: TRBV9; clone size: few; CDR3 protein: CASSAYHGRGTDTQYF
V gene: TRBV6-1; clone size: few; CDR3 protein: CASIDPVFGPQHF
V gene: TRBV29-1; clone size: many; CDR3 protein: CSVVTSIDTQYF
V gene: TRBV4-1; clone size: -; CDR3 protein: CASSPLSVRTAGEKLFF
V gene: TRBV27; clone size: many; CDR3 protein: CASSRQGVRNQPQHF
V gene: TRBV27; clone size: few; CDR3 protein: CASSWTGGTLDTQYF
V gene: TRBV4-1; clone size: -; CDR3 protein: CASSQDWTAQETQYF
V gene: TRBV6-1; clone size: many; CDR3 protein: CASRPGQGGQYF
V gene: TRBV5-1; clone size: many; CDR3 protein: CASSLVRGPNTGELFF
V gene: TRBV10-1; clone size: -; CDR3 protein: CASSESGRLDGEQFF
V gene: TRBV25-1; clone size: -; CDR3 protein: CASSVLVYGELFF
V gene: TRBV9; clone size: many; CDR3 protein: CASSAHQVNTEAFF
V gene: TRBV11-2; clone size: many; CDR3 protein: CASSNSGTGASYEQYF
V gene: TRBV2; clone size: many; CDR3 protein: CASSGTDSSYEQYF
V gene: TRBV20-1; clone size: many; CDR3 protein: CSAREAAGIHDTQYF
V gene: TRBV13; clone size: many; CDR3 protein: CASSPVPTGAFF
V gene: TRBV18; clone size: few; CDR3 protein: CASSPLGTGSMNTEAFF
V gene: TRBV5-1; clone size: -; CDR3 protein: CASSFLGSGKPQETQYF